This T cell receptor beta chain was observed in a study of blood T cells in healthy people across ages. Points from the study as a whole: Estimated diversity across one million T cells was deemed an underestimate. Measured against age, TCR beta diversity per million T cells decreased in a roughly linear manner.

Next came a second PCR, run for about 7 to 12 cycles, which used a sample-barcoded 5' primer along with a J-beta primer mix. Each CDR3 protein gets one entry after TCRdb re-called the 5' RACE reads with MiXCR. Among about 830,000 distinct CDR3 sequences, 60% to 80% were seen once, and the ten largest hold approximately 30%. V gave up 5 bases and J gave up 4 bases; unmatched junction bases: 8. CDR1 and CDR2 from the germline V gene are SGHTA and FQGNSA. The CDR3 contains 15 residues. As concerns this clonotype: The target antigen is unknown.

This clonotype was sampled from a man aged 25 to 40 in good health. The rearrangement uses TRBV7-2 and TRBJ2-1; the match to TRBD1 covers 7 bases. The specimen was blood. CDR3 DNA: TGTGCCAGCAGCCGGCGACAGGGTTCGTACAATGAGCAGTTCTTC. This sequence encodes CASSRRQGSYNEQFF.